This T cell receptor (beta chain) was identified during a study of control samples from healthy donors and cancer patients. Sequencing used immunoSEQ multiplex PCR; TCRdb keeps in-frame clones, though not all of them. The table has over 150,000 clones, 96% seen once. From germline, CDR1 is LNHNV and CDR2 YYDKDF (reference sequence). The germline V and J ends were trimmed by 0 bases and 5 bases, with 7 bases remaining between them. This CDR3 comprises 13 residues. The chain is built from TRBV15 and TRBJ1-2; possible D gene TRBD1, 5 bases. The specimen sequenced was blood. This receptor was taken from a woman aged 30 to 39 in good health. The CDR3 loop reads CATSRDRVYGYTF. The CDR3 DNA is TGTGCCACCAGCAGAGACAGGGTTTATGGCTACACCTTC.